This T cell receptor (beta chain) emerged from a study of shared clonotypes between healthy human individuals. Assay: immunoSEQ multiplex PCR; the TCRdb copy retains only in-frame clones and omits some. The data hold around 2.1 million clones, with 90% to 96% observed a single time. Germline V lookup: CDR1 LNHDA, CDR2 SQIVND (reference sequence). The CDR3 has 14 amino acids. The ends were cut back, 5 bases at V and 7 bases at J, with 15 bases in the middle. Sequencing input: naive CD4+ T cells sorted from blood. Subset of the sample: CD45RA+ positively selected. The chain is built from TRBV19 and TRBJ1-5; possible D gene TRBD1, 5 bases. This sequence originates from a man aged 18-30 years in good health. CDR3 nucleotide sequence: TGTGCCAGTAGTCTAGGGGAGGGTTGGCAGCCCCAGCATTTT. Translation: CASSLGEGWQPQHF. Drawing the rest from reference TRBV19 and TRBJ1-5, the complete variable domain is DGGITQSPKYLFRKEGQNVTLSCEQNLNHDAMYWYRQDPGQGLRLIYYSQIVNDFQKGDIAEGYSVSREKKESFPLTVTSAQKNPTAFYLCASSLGEGWQPQHFGDGTRLSIL.